The sequence of this TCR beta chain was determined in a study of response to subunit inactivated influenza vaccine. Trimming shortened V by 1 base and J by 8 bases, and 12 bases separated the two germline ends. CDR3 length: 13 residues. Germline V gene lookup returns CDR1 SGHNT and CDR2 YENEEA. TCRdb reanalysed the RT-PCR reads using MiXCR and keeps one entry per CDR3 protein. This sample has about 780,000 distinct CDR3 sequences, with under 20% found just once. Regarding the study as a whole: Each seasonal influenza vaccination recruits few new T cells, the authors suggested.

This clonotype occurred a few times. Its antigen remains unknown. This specimen was PBMCs from blood, taken 5 days after vaccination. This sequence was found in a man over 45 who received an inactivated influenza vaccine. The V and J genes are TRBV11-3 and TRBJ2-7, with D unclear. The CDR3 coding sequence is TGTGCCAGCAGCTTAGGCTCACGAGGCAAGCAGTACTTC. This gives the protein CASSLGSRGKQYF.